In this sample, the clone carrying this T cell receptor beta chain turned up a few times. What it binds is not known. Isolated RNA was reverse transcribed in full, so expressed TCRB transcripts were sequenced. Libraries were prepared by immunoSEQ multiplex PCR; TCRdb keeps only in-frame clonotypes and omits some of them. The table lists 300,000 to 350,000 clones, around an eighth of them singletons. The sample originates from a study of beta chain features in type 1 diabetes. General study findings and limits: TCRB CDR3s from Type 1 diabetes patients were moderately but significantly shorter in all four CD4+ subsets. Using cDNA template may skew counts toward highly expressing activated cells.

Trimming cost V 2 bases and J 3 bases; bases outside gene matches: 12. CDR3 size: 18 residues. The germline V gene encodes CDR1 SGHAT and CDR2 FQNNGV. This chain joins TRBV11-2 and TRBJ2-3, with 9 bases matching TRBD2. The source material was naive CD4+ T cells from blood. The receptor comes from a woman aged 18-29 years with type 1 diabetes. Written as DNA, the CDR3 is TGTGCCAGCAGCTTATCTTCCCATAGCGGGAGAAAAACAGATACGCAGTATTTT. Encoded protein: CASSLSSHSGRKTDTQYF.